The T cell receptor (beta chain) under discussion was sequenced for a study of T cell responses to AZD1222 COVID-19 vaccine (dated by TCRdb to the early 2020s). Notes on the research overall: TCR sequencing was performed for 233 trial participants, of whom around 210 were given two doses of AZD1222 and around 26 were given two doses of MenACWY control vaccine. Trial participants were enrolled into age subgroups of 18-55, 56-69 and 70-plus years, which contained 148, 28 and 57 TCR-sequenced participants, respectively. What the research found in general, with its limitations: Participants were mostly white British, with more females than males. The authors suggested clonal diversity may have been underestimated. Reportedly, almost half of the unique spike-specific TCRs recognized epitopes lying outside the regions that are mutated in the B.1.351 and B.1.1.7 variants. The 56-69-year group was small, and its depth increase did not reach significance, likely because of low power. Only five to seven AZD1222 recipients were SARS-CoV-2 seropositive at baseline, limiting conclusions about previously exposed vaccinees. Because no samples from the day 14 peak response were available, repertoires could be characterized only after the peak T cell response. Spike-specific TCR breadth and depth rose significantly after two AZD1222 doses compared with day 0 and with MenACWY recipients. CD4 TCRs associated with the vaccine covered the entire spike protein, and the dominant responses were in regions 160-218 and 743-854.

There are 17 amino acids in the CDR3, from cysteine to phenylalanine inclusive. The only DNA kept is the CDR3, 51 bases in frame from the first base. V trim: 5 bases; J trim: 7 bases; unmatched bases: 15. The germline V gene sets CDR1 to SGHTA and CDR2 to FQGTGA. This specimen's time point label, per the study, means: baseline before first vaccination. What this sample's treatment or condition label stands for: meningococcal conjugate vaccine given as trial control. Vaccinee samples were obtained from the UK trials COV001 and COV002, which included a single-blind randomized controlled phase 2/3 trial of AZD1222 (ChAdOx1 nCoV-19) in healthy adults. Trial participant PBMC samples were collected at day 0 and day 28 after the second dose for TCRbeta chain sequencing. The CDR3 regions of human TCRbeta chains were subjected to immunosequencing. For the original study's pipeline: Repertoire TCRs were checked for matches against a reference library of SARS-CoV-2-specific TCRs that had been generated using the MIRA antigen-specificity platform. Breadth was defined as the fraction of unique TCRs that were SARS-CoV-2-associated. Depth was defined as the fraction of total T cells that were SARS-CoV-2-associated. Using the MIRA data, each spike-specific TCR was assigned both to the spike region to which the TCR was reactive and to a CD4 or CD8 class. Log10-transformed breadth and depth values were compared by one-way ANOVA with Sidak's multiple comparisons tests. What TCRdb holds here is the immuneACCESS table cut down to in-frame rearrangements. Part of the clones is not present; checked against another copy, under half of the missing clones reflect an unresolved V gene, and the others are unexplained. That table gives V, J and clone size, and the DNA gave D and trimming. The sample table holds approximately 120,000 clones, of which around 90% were seen once. The leading ten clones occupy 4.4% of the sample.

Turning to this clone: Which antigen it targets is not known. Base qualities are not recorded, but no much larger clone differs from it by a single base.

The starting material was peripheral blood, obtained on day 0 of MenACWY control vaccination. This sequence uses TRBV7-3 and TRBJ2-1; TRBD1 fits 9 bases in the junction. The receptor was derived from an adult in good health. The CDR3 region reads CASSPVPGQGLGNEQFF. The nucleotide sequence is TGTGCCAGCAGCCCCGTCCCGGGACAGGGTCTGGGGAATGAGCAGTTCTTC.